This T cell receptor (beta chain) was captured in a study of blood T cell repertoires in COVID-19 (dated by TCRdb to between 2020 and 2021). Context from the whole study: Samples from collaborators originated in the United States, Italy and Spain and spanned both the acute and convalescent phases of COVID-19. Nearly every sample came with metadata listing a de-identified subject ID, COVID-19 status, age in years and sex. A freely available public database, intended as a resource for researchers studying the immune response to SARS-CoV-2, is where the repertoires were released. Subjects who had been exposed to COVID-19, were actively infected with it, or had recovered from it provided the deeply sampled blood TCRbeta repertoires that made up the dataset. Where HLA class I and class II types were available, the types were taken from metadata supplied by the sample provider, not from assay-based typing. The material from the prospective study consisted of cDNA or gDNA derived from T cells, B-cell-depleted T cells, or PBMCs. The samples were drawn from the first 160 participants of the ongoing ImmuneRACE study and from 1,254 subjects provided by 6 global collaborators.

TCRbeta CDR3 regions were amplified from genomic DNA by means of the immunoSEQ Assay, a bias-controlled multiplex PCR. Turning to the authors' computational methods: Nucleated cell counts per sample were estimated from amplification of reference gene primers within the assay. Sequence reads were collapsed and filtered to measure the absolute abundance of every unique TCRbeta CDR3 rearrangement. For each sample, productive Simpson clonality was calculated as the square root of Simpson's diversity index over productive rearrangements. The clones in this table, taken by TCRdb from immuneACCESS, are in-frame only. Not every clone is retained; where verified, under half of the shortfall comes from an unresolved V gene, and the cause of the rest is unknown. V, J and clone size derive from that table, while D and trimming were established from the DNA sequence. In all, the sample holds tens of thousands of clones, and 86% of those were seen once. The ten largest clones capture less than 8.5% of the sample.

Collaborating institutions collected whole blood in K2EDTA tubes following their own protocols. For TCRbeta analysis, collaborators shipped samples in one of three forms: frozen whole blood, isolated PBMCs, or DNA extracted from either of those sample types. Summary of the overall study and its limitations: The quantity of clinical and demographic metadata differed by source and by participant and was supplied without curation.

Unmatched junction bases come to 15, with V trimmed by 4 bases and J by 9 bases. Reading from cysteine to phenylalanine, the CDR3 counts 15 amino acids. Of the read, only the CDR3 DNA is kept; its 45 bases are in frame from base 1. For CDR1 and CDR2, the germline V gene (reference sequence) lists LGHDT and YNNKEL. Worth noting for this clone: Its antigen remains unidentified. Base qualities are not at hand, and no much larger clone is one base apart.

The V and J segments used are TRBV3-1 (or the pseudogene TRBV3-2) and TRBJ2-7; TRBD2 fits 7 bases in the junction. This sequence originates from a man in his sixties with acute or convalescent COVID-19. Sequenced: peripheral blood. The bases are TGTGCCAGCAGCCCCCTTGAGCTGACTAGCTCCGGGCAGTACTTC. Its protein is CASSPLELTSSGQYF.